Following are 10 T cell receptor beta chains from one sample sequenced in a study of blood T cell repertoires in COVID-19 (dated by TCRdb to the early 2020s). Library generation was performed with the immunoSEQ multiplex PCR assay. TCRdb mirrors the immuneACCESS table, restricted to in-frame sequences. Some clones are absent from its copies; in checked studies, under half trace to an unresolved V gene, and the reason for the others is unknown. Recorded for this sample are some 80,000 clones; around 86% of them occurred a single time. Clones ranked in the top ten supply roughly 5% of the sample. The sequenced sample was peripheral blood. The receptors come from a man aged 50 to 60 with active or convalescent COVID-19.

This rearrangement joins TRBV15 to TRBJ2-3, with 7 bases fitting TRBD1. CDR1 and CDR2 from the germline V gene are LNHNV and YYDKDF (reference sequence). This CDR3 spans 15 amino acids. The junction had 4 bases not matched to a gene; V was cut back by 1 base and J by 3 bases. The CDR3 loop reads CATSRGGGATDTQYF. The CDR3 DNA follows: TGTGCCACCAGCAGAGGAGGGGGCGCGACAGATACGCAGTATTTT.

Only one count was recorded for this clone. This sequence joins TRBV4-1 and TRBJ1-1; 9 nucleotides match TRBD1. This CDR3 has 13 amino acids. The V and J ends lost 1 base and 9 bases, in that order; junction bases with no gene match: 3. The V gene's germline CDR1 is MGHRA and CDR2 YSYEKL. The CDR3 nucleotides are TGCGCCAGCAGCCAAGGGGGACAGGGAAAAGCTTTCTTT. It is translated as CASSQGGQGKAFF.

V and J are TRBV28 and TRBJ1-5; 7 bases fit TRBD1. Looked up from germline, CDR1 is MDHEN and CDR2 is SYDVKM. The CDR3 spans 15 residues. With V trimmed by 6 bases and J by 3 bases, 8 bases remained unmatched. CDR3 region: CASSLPGQNNQPQHF. DNA for the CDR3: TGTGCCAGCAGCCTACCGGGACAGAACAATCAGCCCCAGCATTTT. Variable domain in full (rest from reference TRBV28 and TRBJ1-5): DVKVTQSSRYLVKRTGEKVFLECVQDMDHENMFWYRQDPGLGLRLIYFSYDVKMKEKGDIPEGYSVSREKKERFSLILESASTNQTSMYLCASSLPGQNNQPQHFGDGTRLSIL.

V is TRBV24-1 and J is TRBJ1-1; 11 bases are a match to TRBD1. Per germline, CDR1 KGHDR and CDR2 SFDVKD. V shed 4 bases and J 4 bases; nucleotides not matched to a gene: 7. The CDR3 length is 16 residues. As DNA, the CDR3 is TGTGCCACCAGTGAGGCCGGGACAGGGGGTCCCACTGAAGCTTTCTTT. It is translated as CATSEAGTGGPTEAFF.

J is TRBJ2-1 and V is TRBV9; D call uncertain. The V gene's germline CDR1 is SGDLS and CDR2 YYNGEE. The V gene lost 0 bases and the J gene lost 0 bases, with 13 bases spanning the gap. The CDR3 is 17 residues long. The CDR3 loop reads CASSVGTLSSSYNEQFF. CDR3 in DNA: TGTGCCAGCAGCGTAGGAACTCTATCTAGCTCCTACAATGAGCAGTTCTTC.

This clone showed up just once. The chain combines TRBV18 with TRBJ2-1; D gene unclear. The germline V and J ends were trimmed by 6 bases and 5 bases, with 17 bases remaining between them. This CDR3 is 15 amino acids long. CDR1 is KGHSH, CDR2 LQKENI, per germline. The CDR3 coding sequence is TGTGCCAGCTCCAGCTCACCGGGTGTCAACAATGAGCAGTTCTTC. Translated: CASSSSPGVNNEQFF.

The chain couples TRBV7-2 to TRBJ1-1; D is unresolved. Germline CDR1 and CDR2: SGHTA and FQGNSA. CDR3 length equals 14 residues. The germline V and J ends were trimmed by 4 bases and 3 bases, with 12 bases remaining between them. This chain's CDR3 is CASSSLGRDTEAFF. As DNA, the CDR3 is TGTGCCAGCAGCTCCCTTGGGCGGGACACTGAAGCTTTCTTT.

This chain joins TRBV15 and TRBJ1-1; 7 bases are shared with TRBD1. With V trimmed by 5 bases and J by 11 bases, 11 bases remained unmatched. This CDR3 contains 13 residues. The germline gives CDR1 LNHNV, CDR2 YYDKDF (reference sequence). CDR3 DNA: TGTGCCACCAGCCCACGACAGGGCGGGGCGGCTTTCTTT. Translation: CATSPRQGGAAFF.

This clone has a single count. The CDR3 region has the DNA TGCGCCACCGAGACACCGAACACTGAAGCTTTCTTT. Residues: CATETPNTEAFF. The rearrangement joins TRBV5-1 to TRBJ1-1; D is unclear. The CDR3 sequence is 12 residues long. Trimming shortened V by 9 bases and J by 1 base, and 10 bases separated the two germline ends. Per germline, CDR1 SGHRS and CDR2 YFSETQ.

With respect to this clone: The sample carries other DNA sequences with the same CDR3. V usage is TRBV12-3 or TRBV12-4 and J usage is TRBJ1-5, with D unresolved. The CDR3 extends over 13 amino acids. V lost 3 bases and J lost 0, with 3 bases in between. For the CDR3, the DNA is TGTGCCAGCAGTTTCTCTAGCAATCAGCCCCAGCATTTT. This encodes CASSFSSNQPQHF.